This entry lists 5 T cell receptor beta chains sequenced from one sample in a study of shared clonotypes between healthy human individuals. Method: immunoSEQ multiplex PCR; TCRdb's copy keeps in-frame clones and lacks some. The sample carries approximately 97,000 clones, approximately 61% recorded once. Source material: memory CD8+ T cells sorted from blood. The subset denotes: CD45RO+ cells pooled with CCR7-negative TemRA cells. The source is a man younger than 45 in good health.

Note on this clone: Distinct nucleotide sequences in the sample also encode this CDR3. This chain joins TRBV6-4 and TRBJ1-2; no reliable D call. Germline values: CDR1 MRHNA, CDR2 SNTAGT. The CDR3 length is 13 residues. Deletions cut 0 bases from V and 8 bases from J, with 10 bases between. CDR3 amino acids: CASSDSTGNGYTF. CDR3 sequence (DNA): TGTGCCAGCAGTGACTCGACGGGGAACGGCTACACCTTC.

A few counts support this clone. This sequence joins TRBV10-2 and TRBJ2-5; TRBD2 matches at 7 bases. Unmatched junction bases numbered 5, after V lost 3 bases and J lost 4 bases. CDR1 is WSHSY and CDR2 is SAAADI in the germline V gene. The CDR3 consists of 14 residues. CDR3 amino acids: CASSEKGGRETQYF. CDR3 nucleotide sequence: TGCGCCAGCAGTGAAAAAGGCGGGAGAGAGACCCAGTACTTC.

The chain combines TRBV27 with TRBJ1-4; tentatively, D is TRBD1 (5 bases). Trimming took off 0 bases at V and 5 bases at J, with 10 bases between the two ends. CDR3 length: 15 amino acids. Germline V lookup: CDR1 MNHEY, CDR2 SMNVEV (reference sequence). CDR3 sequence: CASSLSAGGNEKLFF. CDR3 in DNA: TGTGCCAGCAGTTTATCAGCGGGGGGAAATGAAAAACTGTTTTTT.

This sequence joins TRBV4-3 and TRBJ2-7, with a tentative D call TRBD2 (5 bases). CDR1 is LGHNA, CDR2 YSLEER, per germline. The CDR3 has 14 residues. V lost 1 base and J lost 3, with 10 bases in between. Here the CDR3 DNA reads TGCGCCAGCAGCCAAGTTGTGACTATCTACGAGCAGTACTTC. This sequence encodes CASSQVVTIYEQYF.

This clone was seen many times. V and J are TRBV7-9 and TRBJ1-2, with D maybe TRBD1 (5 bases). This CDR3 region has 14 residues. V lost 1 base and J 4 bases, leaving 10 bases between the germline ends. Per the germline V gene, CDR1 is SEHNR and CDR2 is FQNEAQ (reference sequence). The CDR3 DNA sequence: TGTGCCAGCAGCTTAGGGGACGTGGGCTATGGCTACACCTTC. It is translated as CASSLGDVGYGYTF.